This entry is about one T cell receptor beta chain. Its matching antigen is unknown. These data originate in a study of cytomegalovirus exposure and HLA in healthy donors. The study, taken as a whole, reports: Most subjects had HLA-A and HLA-B alleles reportedly predicted accurately by TCR beta sequences. One variant, a missense change in DCLRE1C, was linked in a later analysis to TCR beta V- and J-gene trimming.

Vbeta (60) and Jbeta (13) primers were used in the PCR. Assay used: immunoSEQ multiplex PCR; TCRdb lists only in-frame clones, some missing. The sample lists about 50,000 clones; about 82% were seen once. The V segment lost 4 bases and the J segment 3 bases; nucleotides outside the gene matches: 4. The CDR3 runs to 14 residues. Germline V gene sequence: CDR1 SEHNR, CDR2 FQNEAQ (reference sequence). V is TRBV7-9 and J is TRBJ2-3; 7 bases map to TRBD1. Sequences were obtained from PBMCs. This clonotype was obtained from a man aged 25 to 40 in good health and CMV-seronegative. The chain's CDR3 is CASSSLQGTDTQYF. The CDR3 nucleotides are TGTGCCAGCAGCTCCTTACAGGGGACAGATACGCAGTATTTT.